This T cell receptor (beta chain) came from a study of T cell responses to AZD1222 COVID-19 vaccine. Regarding the study as a whole: Just a handful of AZD1222 recipients tested seropositive at baseline. Donors, mostly white British, included more females; clonal diversity was possibly underestimated.

Germline CDR1 is SGHTS and CDR2 is YDEGEE. This CDR3 comprises 11 residues. Trimming took off 0 bases at V and 8 bases at J, with 3 bases between the two ends. On this clone itself: The target antigen is unknown.

Sequencing was performed with immunoSEQ multiplex PCR; in TCRdb, only in-frame clones are kept and a portion is missing. The sample lists some 150,000 clones, 92% seen once, with more than 3% in the top ten. The chain recombines TRBV5-8 with TRBJ1-5, with unresolved D. This receptor was obtained from an adult who received the AZD1222 COVID-19 vaccine. Sequenced here: peripheral blood, sampled 28 days after the second AZD1222 dose. This CDR3 is CASSLEEPQHF. The CDR3 nucleotides read TGTGCCAGCAGCTTGGAGGAGCCCCAGCATTTT.